These T cell receptor beta chains were read from a single sample in a study of naive and memory T cell subsets. TCRdb reanalysed the UMI-ligation and nested PCR reads using MiXCR and keeps one entry per CDR3 protein. The top ten clones hold 15% to 20% of a sample with about 21,000 distinct CDR3 sequences, 8% to 13% of them seen once. Sequenced: central memory CD8+ T cells from blood. All receptors come from a human donor in good health. Each CDR3 is given with its conserved first and last residue. The order of the fields is clone size, J gene, V gene, D gene, CDR3 DNA, CDR3 protein. The D gene is left open where the match is weak. Clone size, where shown, is once, few, many, or a class for clones that have expanded.

abundance: few; j_gene: TRBJ2-1; v_gene: TRBV9; d_gene: -; CDR3nt: TGTGCCAGCAGCGTAGGGGAAAAGGGCAATGAGCAGTTCTTC; CDR3aa: CASSVGEKGNEQFF
abundance: few; j_gene: TRBJ1-1; v_gene: TRBV4-2; d_gene: TRBD1; CDR3nt: TGTGCCAGCAGCCAAGGACAGGGGAGGAACACTGAAGCTTTCTTT; CDR3aa: CASSQGQGRNTEAFF
abundance: -; j_gene: TRBJ2-7; v_gene: TRBV15; d_gene: -; CDR3nt: TGTGCCACCAGCTCGGGACGTTCCTACGAGCAGTACTTC; CDR3aa: CATSSGRSYEQYF
abundance: -; j_gene: TRBJ2-7; v_gene: TRBV29-1; d_gene: TRBD2; CDR3nt: TGCAGCGTTGAGATTCGGGGGGTAGGATACGAGCAGTACTTC; CDR3aa: CSVEIRGVGYEQYF
abundance: many; j_gene: TRBJ2-1; v_gene: TRBV3-1; d_gene: TRBD2; CDR3nt: TGTGCCAGCAGCAAGAGGAAACTAGCGGGAGCGGGTGAGCAGTTCTTC; CDR3aa: CASSKRKLAGAGEQFF
abundance: -; j_gene: TRBJ2-2; v_gene: TRBV9; d_gene: TRBD2; CDR3nt: TGTGCCAGCAGCGTAGGACTAGCGGGAGGAGCCGGGGAGCTGTTTTTT; CDR3aa: CASSVGLAGGAGELFF
abundance: -; j_gene: TRBJ1-1; v_gene: TRBV27; d_gene: -; CDR3nt: TGTGCCAGCAGTTTGGGGAGGGCGAACACTGAAGCTTTCTTT; CDR3aa: CASSLGRANTEAFF
abundance: -; j_gene: TRBJ1-4; v_gene: TRBV9; d_gene: -; CDR3nt: TGTGCCAGCAGCGTAGGGGCGGCGAGGGAAAAACTGTTTTTT; CDR3aa: CASSVGAAREKLFF
abundance: medium-sized; j_gene: TRBJ1-1; v_gene: TRBV2; d_gene: TRBD1; CDR3nt: TGTGCCAGCAGGCCGGGACAGTACACTGAAGCTTTCTTT; CDR3aa: CASRPGQYTEAFF
abundance: -; j_gene: TRBJ2-2; v_gene: TRBV14; d_gene: -; CDR3nt: TGTGCCAGCAGCCTTACGGGATACACCGGGGAGCTGTTTTTT; CDR3aa: CASSLTGYTGELFF
abundance: many; j_gene: TRBJ2-7; v_gene: TRBV27; d_gene: TRBD2; CDR3nt: TGTGCCAGCAGTAAGAGGACTAGCGGGAGGGCCGAATTGAAGAACGAGCAGTACTTC; CDR3aa: CASSKRTSGRAELKNEQYF
abundance: few; j_gene: TRBJ2-3; v_gene: TRBV7-2; d_gene: TRBD2; CDR3nt: TGTGCCAGCAGCCCCACTAGCGGGAAGGCGGATACGCAGTATTTT; CDR3aa: CASSPTSGKADTQYF
abundance: many; j_gene: TRBJ2-3; v_gene: TRBV25-1; d_gene: TRBD2; CDR3nt: TGTGCCAGCAGCTACGGCGGGAGGGACGGCACAGATACGCAGTATTTT; CDR3aa: CASSYGGRDGTDTQYF
abundance: many; j_gene: TRBJ2-7; v_gene: TRBV5-6; d_gene: TRBD2; CDR3nt: TGTGCCAGCAGCTCCTATGGTAGCGGGATGTGGGAGCAGTACTTC; CDR3aa: CASSSYGSGMWEQYF
abundance: -; j_gene: TRBJ2-7; v_gene: TRBV23-1; d_gene: TRBD2; CDR3nt: TGCGCCAGCAGTCAACTCAAGATGAAGCGGGAGGGCCTTGCGTACGAGCAGTACTTC; CDR3aa: CASSQLKMKREGLAYEQYF
abundance: -; j_gene: TRBJ2-7; v_gene: TRBV7-9; d_gene: -; CDR3nt: TGTGCCAGCAGCTCGGGACTGCGCTACGAGCAGTACTTC; CDR3aa: CASSSGLRYEQYF
abundance: many; j_gene: TRBJ2-5; v_gene: TRBV7-9; d_gene: TRBD1; CDR3nt: TGTGCCACAATCGACCCAGGGGGAGAGACCCAGTACTTC; CDR3aa: CATIDPGGETQYF
abundance: few; j_gene: TRBJ2-7; v_gene: TRBV29-1; d_gene: -; CDR3nt: TGCAGCGTGGGACTGAGGGACTACGAGCAGTACTTC; CDR3aa: CSVGLRDYEQYF
abundance: -; j_gene: TRBJ2-1; v_gene: TRBV28; d_gene: -; CDR3nt: TGTGCCAGCACCCCGGGGATGGCCAAGGGGAATGAGCAGTTCTTC; CDR3aa: CASTPGMAKGNEQFF
abundance: large; j_gene: TRBJ1-2; v_gene: TRBV27; d_gene: -; CDR3nt: TGTGCCAGCATGGGGGGAGCATCCTATGGCTACACCTTC; CDR3aa: CASMGGASYGYTF
abundance: -; j_gene: TRBJ1-1; v_gene: TRBV5-1; d_gene: TRBD1; CDR3nt: TGCGCCAGCAGCCCGAGACAGGGACCGAACACTGAAGCTTTCTTT; CDR3aa: CASSPRQGPNTEAFF
abundance: few; j_gene: TRBJ2-1; v_gene: TRBV12-3/TRBV12-4; d_gene: TRBD2; CDR3nt: TGTGCCAGCAGTCCTACTAGTTTGGGACTAGCGGACAATGAGCAGTTCTTC; CDR3aa: CASSPTSLGLADNEQFF
abundance: -; j_gene: TRBJ2-1; v_gene: TRBV19; d_gene: -; CDR3nt: TGTGCCAGTAGTATTCGTTCAGCATTCTACAATGAGCAGTTCTTC; CDR3aa: CASSIRSAFYNEQFF